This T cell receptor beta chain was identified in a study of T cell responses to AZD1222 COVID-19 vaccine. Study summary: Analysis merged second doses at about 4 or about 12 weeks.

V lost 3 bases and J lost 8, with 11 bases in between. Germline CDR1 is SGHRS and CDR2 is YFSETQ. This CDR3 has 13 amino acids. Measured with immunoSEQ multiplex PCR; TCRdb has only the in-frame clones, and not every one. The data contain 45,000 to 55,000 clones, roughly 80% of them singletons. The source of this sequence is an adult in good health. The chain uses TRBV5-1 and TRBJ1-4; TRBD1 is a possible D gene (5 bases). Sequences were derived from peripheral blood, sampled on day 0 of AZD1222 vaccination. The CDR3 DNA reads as TGCGCCAGCAGCTCGGGACTCGAAGAAAAACTGTTTTTT. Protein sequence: CASSSGLEEKLFF.